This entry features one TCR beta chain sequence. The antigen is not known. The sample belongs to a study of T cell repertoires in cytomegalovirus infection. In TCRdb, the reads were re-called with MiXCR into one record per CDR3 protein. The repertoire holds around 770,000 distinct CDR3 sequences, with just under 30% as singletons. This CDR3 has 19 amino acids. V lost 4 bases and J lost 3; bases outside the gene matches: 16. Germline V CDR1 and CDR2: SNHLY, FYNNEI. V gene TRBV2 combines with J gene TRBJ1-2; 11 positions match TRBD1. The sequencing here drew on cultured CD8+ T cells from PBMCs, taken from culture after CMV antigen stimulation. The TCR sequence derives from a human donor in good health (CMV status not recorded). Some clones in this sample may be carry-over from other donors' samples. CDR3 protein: CASSGSHGTGGRIDYGYTF. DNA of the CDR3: TGTGCCAGCAGTGGAAGTCACGGGACAGGGGGTAGAATTGACTATGGCTACACCTTC. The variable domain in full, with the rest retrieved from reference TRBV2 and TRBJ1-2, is EPEVTQTPSHQVTQMGQEVILRCVPISNHLYFYWYRQILGQKVEFLVSFYNNEISEKSEIFDDQFSVERPDGSNFTLKIRSTKLEDSAMYFCASSGSHGTGGRIDYGYTFGSGTRLTVV.